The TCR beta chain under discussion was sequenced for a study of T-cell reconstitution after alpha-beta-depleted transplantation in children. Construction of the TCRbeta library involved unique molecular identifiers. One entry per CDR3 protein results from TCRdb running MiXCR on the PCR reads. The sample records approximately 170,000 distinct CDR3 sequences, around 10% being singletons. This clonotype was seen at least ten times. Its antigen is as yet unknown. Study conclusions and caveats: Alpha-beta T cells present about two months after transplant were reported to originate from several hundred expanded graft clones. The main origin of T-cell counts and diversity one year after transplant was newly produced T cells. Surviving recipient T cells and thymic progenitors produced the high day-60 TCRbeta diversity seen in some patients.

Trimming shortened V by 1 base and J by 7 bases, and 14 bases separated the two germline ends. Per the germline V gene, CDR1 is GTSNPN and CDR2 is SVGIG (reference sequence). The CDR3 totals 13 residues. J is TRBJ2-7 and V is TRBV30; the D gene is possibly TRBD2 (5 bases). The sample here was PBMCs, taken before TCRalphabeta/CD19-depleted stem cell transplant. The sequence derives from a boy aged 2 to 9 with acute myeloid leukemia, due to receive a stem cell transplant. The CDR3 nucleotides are TGTGCCTGGAGTGATAGACGGCCGGGGGAGCAGTACTTC. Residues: CAWSDRRPGEQYF.